The rows below give T cell receptor beta chains drawn from one sample of a study of metastatic and nonmetastatic thyroid tumors. TCRdb re-called the PCR reads with MiXCR. This sample has around 15,000 clones, with approximately 23% found just once. The sequencing input was adjacent normal tissue. The receptors were sampled from a female donor with papillary thyroid cancer or a benign thyroid nodule (not recorded which). Some clones in this sample may be carry-over from other donors' samples. The CDR3 runs from the conserved cysteine through the conserved F or W. Fields, in order: J gene, V gene, clone size, CDR3 length, D gene, CDR3 DNA, CDR3 protein. D genes are given only for firm matches. Clone size is stated in some rows and not others, as once, few, many or a class when expanded.

TRBJ2-1 | TRBV9 | many | 15 | TRBD1 | TGTGCCAGCAGCGTACGGGGACAGGCCGTCAATGAGCAGTTCTTC | CASSVRGQAVNEQFF
TRBJ1-6 | TRBV7-6 | - | 15 | TRBD1 | TGTGCCAGCAGCCTAGGACAGGGGGACAATTCACCCCTCCACTTT | CASSLGQGDNSPLHF
TRBJ2-7 | TRBV11-3 | many | 16 | TRBD2 | TGTGCCAGCAGCTTAGATCAAACTAGCGGGTCCTACGAGCAGTACTTC | CASSLDQTSGSYEQYF
TRBJ1-2 | TRBV6-9 | - | 12 | - | TGTGCCGCAACGACTTCCCGACAGAGCTACACATTC | CAATTSRQSYTF
TRBJ1-6 | TRBV20-1 | medium-sized | 12 | TRBD1 | TGCAGTCCAACAGGGGATAATTCACCCCTCCACTTT | CSPTGDNSPLHF
TRBJ2-3 | TRBV20-1 | many | 16 | TRBD2 | TGCAGTTCCACTAGCGGCCCAGTTTCGGGCACAGATACGCAGTATTTT | CSSTSGPVSGTDTQYF
TRBJ2-5 | TRBV27 | few | 15 | - | TGTGCCAGCAGCCAAAATCTAGGAGACCAAGAGACCCAGTACTTC | CASSQNLGDQETQYF
TRBJ1-4 | TRBV15 | medium-sized | 14 | - | TGTGCCACCAGCAGGGCGCGGCGGGATGAAAAACTGTTTTTT | CATSRARRDEKLFF
TRBJ2-1 | TRBV5-4 | many | 14 | - | TGTGCCAGCAGTCCCCGGAGCTCCTACAATGAGCAGTTCTTC | CASSPRSSYNEQFF
TRBJ2-1 | TRBV5-1 | many | 15 | - | TGCGCCAGCAGCGACGGGGCGCGGACGTACAATGAGCAGTTCTTC | CASSDGARTYNEQFF
TRBJ2-1 | TRBV7-2 | few | 15 | - | TGTGCCAGCAGCTTTGCCTTGTCTACCTACAATGAGCAGTTCTTC | CASSFALSTYNEQFF
TRBJ2-5 | TRBV2 | medium-sized | 11 | - | TGTGCCAGCAGACCCTTGGAGACCCAGTACTTC | CASRPLETQYF
TRBJ2-7 | TRBV11-3 | once | 20 | TRBD2 | TGTGCCAGCAGCTTAGGGGAGAGCCTAGCGGGAGGGCCCTTTCCCTACGAGCAGTACTTC | CASSLGESLAGGPFPYEQYF
TRBJ1-3 | TRBV7-3 | many | 18 | - | TGTGCCAGCAGCATCTCCTACTTCGGGGGAGTGAGCGGAAACACCATATATTTT | CASSISYFGGVSGNTIYF
TRBJ1-1 | TRBV7-8 | - | 18 | TRBD1 | TGTGCCAGCAGCTTGGGGATGACAGGGGGCAATTTGAACACTGAAGCTTTCTTT | CASSLGMTGGNLNTEAFF
TRBJ1-2 | TRBV27 | - | 14 | - | TGTGCCAGCAGTCCAGAGACAGACCCCTATGGCTACACCTTC | CASSPETDPYGYTF
TRBJ1-1 | TRBV6-5 | - | 16 | - | TGTGCCAGCAGTTACTCCTCGGGGTACTTAGACACTGAAGCTTTCTTT | CASSYSSGYLDTEAFF
TRBJ2-3 | TRBV9 | - | 14 | - | TGTGCCAGCAGCGGCGGACAGAGGACACATACTCAGTATTTT | CASSGGQRTHTQYF
TRBJ2-6 | TRBV20-1 | many | 18 | TRBD1 | TGCAGTGCTAGAGGGGCAGGGGGCCACTTGGCTGGGGCCAACGTCCTGACTTTC | CSARGAGGHLAGANVLTF
TRBJ1-1 | TRBV6-1 | - | 13 | - | TGTGCCAGCAGCGGAGACAGGCGCACTGAAGCTTTCTTT | CASSGDRRTEAFF
TRBJ2-3 | TRBV9 | many | 17 | TRBD2 | TGTGCCAGCAGCGCCTCCGGGACTAGCTATGGCACAGATACGCAGTATTTT | CASSASGTSYGTDTQYF
TRBJ2-1 | TRBV24-1 | medium-sized | 16 | TRBD2 | TGTGCCACCAGTGACTATGGGACTACAAGCGACAATGAGCAGTTCTTC | CATSDYGTTSDNEQFF
TRBJ2-3 | TRBV4-1 | many | 15 | - | TGCGCCAGCAGCCAAGATCGGGCCCGCACAGATACGCAGTATTTT | CASSQDRARTDTQYF
TRBJ2-7 | TRBV4-3 | - | 15 | TRBD1 | TGCGCCAGCAGCCAAATCGGGACAGGGTCCCTACAGCAGTACTTC | CASSQIGTGSLQQYF
TRBJ1-2 | TRBV5-1 | - | 15 | TRBD1 | TGCGCCAGCAGATTTAAAGGGGGCGCTAACTATGGCTACACCTTC | CASRFKGGANYGYTF
TRBJ2-7 | TRBV6-2/TRBV6-3 | few | 13 | TRBD1 | TGTGCCAGCAGTTTTGGGACAGGGATAGAGCAGTACTTC | CASSFGTGIEQYF
TRBJ1-2 | TRBV20-1 | - | 14 | TRBD1 | TGCAGTGCTCTCGACAGGGGGCAACGCTATGGCTACACCTTC | CSALDRGQRYGYTF
TRBJ1-5 | TRBV18 | many | 13 | - | TGTGCCAGCTCACCACCGGGGGTGCAGCCCCAGCATTTT | CASSPPGVQPQHF
TRBJ2-7 | TRBV6-4 | medium-sized | 11 | TRBD1 | TGTGCCAGCAGGACAGGGGGCGAGCAGTACTTC | CASRTGGEQYF
TRBJ1-5 | TRBV2 | few | 13 | - | TGTGCCAGTCGCGCGGACGGCAATCAGCCCCAGAATTTT | CASRADGNQPQNF
TRBJ2-7 | TRBV6-1 | few | 14 | - | TGTGCCAGCATCACGACGGAGCCTGCCTACGAGCAGTACTTC | CASITTEPAYEQYF
TRBJ2-5 | TRBV28 | - | 16 | TRBD2 | TGTGCCAGCAGCACCCGCGGGGGAACGCGGAAAGAGACCCAGTACTTC | CASSTRGGTRKETQYF
TRBJ1-1 | TRBV11-2 | - | 13 | - | TGTGCCAGCAGCTCGACTCGTGTTACTGAAGCTTTCTTT | CASSSTRVTEAFF
TRBJ2-7 | TRBV6-2/TRBV6-3 | medium-sized | 15 | - | TGTGCCAGCAGTTACTCTGACAGGCAAACCTACGAGCAGTACTTC | CASSYSDRQTYEQYF
TRBJ1-5 | TRBV27 | few | 16 | - | TGTGCCAGCAGTCTCCGACAGGTGGTCGGCAATCAGCCCCAGCATTTT | CASSLRQVVGNQPQHF
TRBJ2-4 | TRBV15 | few | 16 | TRBD1 | TGTGCCACCAGCACAGGACAGGGGGTATCCAAAAACATTCAGTACTTC | CATSTGQGVSKNIQYF
TRBJ2-3 | TRBV6-1 | medium-sized | 15 | TRBD2 | TGTGCCAGCAGTGGCGGGACTAGCGGGAGCTATACGCAGTATTTT | CASSGGTSGSYTQYF
TRBJ2-2 | TRBV6-1 | medium-sized | 13 | - | TGTGCCAGCTCTGGGGGAGACACCGGGGAGCTGTTTTTT | CASSGGDTGELFF
TRBJ2-7 | TRBV6-1 | few | 14 | - | TGTGCCAGCAGTGAAACACTAAGGGGAGCGGGGCAGTACTTC | CASSETLRGAGQYF
TRBJ2-7 | TRBV7-8 | - | 15 | TRBD2 | TGTGCCAGCATCGACGTAGCGGGAGACGTCTACGAGCAGTACTTC | CASIDVAGDVYEQYF
TRBJ2-1 | TRBV10-1 | - | 14 | - | TGCGCCAGCAGTGTTCGGGCGCGGACCAATGAGCAGTTCTTC | CASSVRARTNEQFF
TRBJ1-2 | TRBV19 | medium-sized | 15 | TRBD1 | TGTGCCAGTAGTATTGGGACAGGAGTTAACTATGGCTACACCTTC | CASSIGTGVNYGYTF
TRBJ2-1 | TRBV11-3 | - | 14 | - | TGTGCCAGCAGCTTAGCTAGCTGGAGCAATCAGCAGTTCTTC | CASSLASWSNQQFF
TRBJ2-5 | TRBV20-1 | - | 15 | - | TGCAGTGCTAGCCAAGGGGCCTACCCCCAAGTTACCCAGTACTTC | CSASQGAYPQVTQYF
TRBJ1-3 | TRBV7-9 | many | 17 | - | TGTGCCAGCAGACCCCGGCTGCCAGATCGCTCTGGAAACACCATATATTTT | CASRPRLPDRSGNTIYF
TRBJ2-1 | TRBV10-1 | - | 16 | - | TGCGCCATCAGTGAGTCGACATCGGGATCCTACAATGAGCAGTTCTTC | CAISESTSGSYNEQFF
TRBJ1-2 | TRBV24-1 | many | 18 | - | TGTGCCACCAGTGATTTAGGGGGGTTAGGGGTTGTAAACTATGACTACACCTTC | CATSDLGGLGVVNYDYTF
TRBJ1-1 | TRBV27 | - | 15 | - | TGTGCCAGCAGGCCCCGTGGGATTTCGAACACTGAAGCTTTCTTT | CASRPRGISNTEAFF
TRBJ1-1 | TRBV12-3/TRBV12-4 | few | 11 | - | TGTGCCAGCAGCCAGGGAATTGAAGCTTTCTTT | CASSQGIEAFF
TRBJ1-1 | TRBV6-1 | - | 13 | - | TGTGCCAGCAGTGAAGTAGGTCGGCTGAGTGCTTTCTTT | CASSEVGRLSAFF
TRBJ2-1 | TRBV11-2 | once | 13 | - | TGTGCCAGCAGTGAAGAAATAGCATTTGAGCAGTTCTTC | CASSEEIAFEQFF
TRBJ1-4 | TRBV25-1 | many | 16 | TRBD1 | TGTGCCAGCAGTGGGCCCTGGACAGGAACTAATGAAAAACTGTTTTTT | CASSGPWTGTNEKLFF
TRBJ2-3 | TRBV7-3 | - | 14 | - | TGTGCCAGCAGCCGCGGTCTACACACAGATACGCAGTATTTT | CASSRGLHTDTQYF
TRBJ2-3 | TRBV14 | once | 15 | - | TGTGCCAGCAGCCAAGACCCAGGGTGGGCAGATACGCAGTATTTT | CASSQDPGWADTQYF
TRBJ2-5 | TRBV6-1 | medium-sized | 13 | - | TGTGCCAGCAGTTGGGCTTTGCGAGAGACCCAGTACTTC | CASSWALRETQYF